Shown below are 20 T cell receptor beta chains from a single sample sequenced in a study of blood T cell repertoires in COVID-19. The assay was immunoSEQ multiplex PCR, and TCRdb's table has in-frame clones only and misses some. The table lists about 82,000 clones, 65% to 85% of them singletons. Sequencing used peripheral blood. The receptors were sampled from an older woman with acute or convalescent COVID-19.

The J gene is TRBJ1-5, the V gene TRBV12-3 or TRBV12-4; D gene ambiguous. The CDR3 contains 12 residues. Trimming cost V 5 bases and J 11 bases, with 13 bases left between them. The CDR3 spells CASSPGRRSQHF. Here the CDR3 DNA reads TGTGCCAGCAGTCCAGGAAGACGTTCCCAGCATTTT.

The chain joins TRBV11-2 to TRBJ2-1, with 9 bases fitting TRBD2. The germline V gene has CDR1 SGHAT and CDR2 FQNNGV. V trimming: 3 bases; J trimming: 7 bases; junction bases outside the gene matches: 7. This CDR3 has 15 residues. CDR3 region: CASSFELAGQNEQFF. The CDR3 DNA reads as TGTGCCAGCAGCTTCGAACTAGCGGGCCAGAATGAGCAGTTCTTC.

This chain connects TRBV6-2 or TRBV6-3 to TRBJ2-7; perhaps TRBD1 as D (6 bases). V was trimmed by 0 bases and J by 1 base, leaving 10 bases between them. Germline values: CDR1 MNHEY, CDR2 SVGEGT. CDR3 length: 15 residues. As DNA, the CDR3 is TGTGCCAGCAGTTACTCCCCCAGGGGTTCCTACGAGCAGTACTTC. This encodes CASSYSPRGSYEQYF.

In nucleotides, the CDR3 is TGCGCCAGCAGCGTGGGCGGGGGCCGTGAGACCCAGTACTTC. It translates to CASSVGGGRETQYF. The chain has TRBV5-1 and TRBJ2-5; perhaps TRBD2 as D (7 bases). Germline V CDR1 and CDR2: SGHRS, YFSETQ. The CDR3 sequence is 14 residues long. Trimming took off 4 bases at V and 5 bases at J, with 15 bases between the two ends.

The chain carries TRBV7-2 and TRBJ2-1; D may be TRBD2 (6 bases). The CDR3 is 13 amino acids. The V end was cut by 5 bases, the J end by 4 bases, with 9 bases between. Germline CDR1 is SGHTA and CDR2 is FQGNSA. The CDR3 region is CASSRDSYNEQFF. The CDR3 coding sequence is TGTGCCAGCAGCAGGGACTCTTACAATGAGCAGTTCTTC.

This chain joins TRBV5-1 and TRBJ2-5; 7 nucleotides align to TRBD2. CDR1 is SGHRS and CDR2 is YFSETQ in the germline V gene. V trimming: 4 bases; J trimming: 5 bases; junction bases outside the gene matches: 26. The length of the CDR3 is 20 residues. CDR3 protein: CASSPLVMSSGAAQDETQYF. The CDR3 region has the DNA TGCGCCAGCAGCCCCCTTGTCATGAGCAGCGGGGCGGCCCAGGACGAGACCCAGTACTTC.

V usage is TRBV7-9 and J usage is TRBJ2-7; D is possibly TRBD2 (5 bases). Trimming removed 2 bases at V and 6 bases at J, with 17 bases between. The germline V gene has CDR1 SEHNR and CDR2 FQNEAQ (reference sequence). This CDR3 has 15 residues. The CDR3 sequence: CASSLRDYASSEQYF. The CDR3 nucleotides are TGTGCCAGCAGCTTACGCGACTATGCGTCTTCCGAGCAGTACTTC.

The chain links TRBV5-1 to TRBJ2-1, with D perhaps matching TRBD2 (6 bases). Trimming pared 0 bases from V and 0 bases from J, leaving 10 bases between. Per the germline V gene, CDR1 is SGHRS and CDR2 is YFSETQ. The CDR3 totals 16 residues. CDR3 loop: CASSLDPGVSYNEQFF. CDR3 nucleotides: TGCGCCAGCAGCTTGGACCCGGGAGTCTCCTACAATGAGCAGTTCTTC.

V is TRBV9 and J is TRBJ2-5; 7 bases line up with TRBD2. The CDR3 is 15 residues long. J was trimmed by 1 base and V by 3 bases; bases with no gene match: 6. The germline CDR1 and CDR2 sequences are SGDLS and YYNGEE. The CDR3 spells CASSAIGGIQETQYF. The DNA of the CDR3 is TGTGCCAGCAGCGCAATCGGGGGGATCCAAGAGACCCAGTACTTC.

The chain carries TRBV6-2 or TRBV6-3 and TRBJ1-1; 9 positions agree with TRBD1. The CDR3 length is 14 residues. The germline CDR1 and CDR2 sequences are MNHEY and SVGEGT. Unmatched junction bases numbered 6, after V lost 5 bases and J lost 5 bases. The CDR3 spells CASSRTGGWTEAFF. In nucleotides, the CDR3 is TGTGCCAGCAGTCGTACAGGGGGCTGGACTGAAGCTTTCTTT.

Points on this clone: Other DNA sequences of this sample code for an identical CDR3. The V gene is TRBV5-4, the J gene TRBJ2-1; 13 positions agree with TRBD2. The J segment lost 6 bases and the V segment lost 1 base, leaving 4 bases of the junction unmatched. This CDR3 comprises 16 residues. The germline V gene encodes CDR1 SGHNT and CDR2 YYREEE (reference sequence). CDR3 in DNA: TGTGCCAGCAGCTTGCCACTAGCGGGGGGGCTCAATGAGCAGTTCTTC. Amino acids: CASSLPLAGGLNEQFF.

On this clone: One end of the junction fails to match germline, which may point to a read error. The gene calls are TRBV7-2 and TRBJ2-5, with a weak D call TRBD1 (6 bases). This CDR3 has 14 residues. CDR1 and CDR2 (germline): SGHTA, FQGNSA. CDR3 amino acids: CASSVAGVQETQYF. CDR3 nucleotide sequence: TGTGCCAGCAGCGTAGCAGGGGTCCAAGAGACCCAGTACTTC.

This clone occurred once. The V gene is TRBV19, the J gene TRBJ1-1; tentative D call: TRBD1 (6 bases). Germline-derived CDR1 and CDR2 are LNHDA and SQIVND (reference sequence). With 9 bases removed from V and 4 bases from J, the gap between germline ends came to 18 bases. This CDR3 spans 14 amino acids. The CDR3 reads CASNREGRSTEAFF. CDR3 DNA sequence: TGTGCCAGCAACAGGGAAGGTCGTTCCACTGAAGCTTTCTTT.

In DNA, the CDR3 is TGTGCCAGCACCCTCCATCTAGCGGGGGCGGCCGGGGAGCTGTTTTTT. It is translated as CASTLHLAGAAGELFF. V is TRBV2 and J is TRBJ2-2, with 10 bases fitting TRBD2. Unmatched junction bases numbered 11, after V lost 7 bases and J lost 6 bases. The CDR3 is made up of 16 amino acids. CDR1 is SNHLY, CDR2 FYNNEI, per germline. The whole variable domain, remainder taken from reference TRBV2 and TRBJ2-2, is EPEVTQTPSHQVTQMGQEVILRCVPISNHLYFYWYRQILGQKVEFLVSFYNNEISEKSEIFDDQFSVERPDGSNFTLKIRSTKLEDSAMYFCASTLHLAGAAGELFFGEGSRLTVL.

This clone came up once. The chain has TRBV5-4 and TRBJ1-2; D is perhaps TRBD1 (5 bases). The CDR3 totals 15 residues. From germline, CDR1 is SGHNT and CDR2 YYREEE (reference sequence). Deletions cut 0 bases from V and 4 bases from J, with 13 bases between. This chain's CDR3 is CASSLEPGPFYGYTF. DNA of the CDR3: TGTGCCAGCAGCTTGGAGCCAGGGCCATTCTATGGCTACACCTTC.

This CDR3 is CSARLYNEQFF. The CDR3 DNA follows: TGCAGTGCTAGACTTTACAATGAGCAGTTCTTC. The V call is TRBV20-1, the J call TRBJ2-1; no definite D call. V was cut by 2 bases and J by 4 bases, with 3 bases left in between. The CDR3 loop spans 11 amino acids. CDR1 is DFQATT, CDR2 SNEGSKA, per germline (reference sequence).

J is TRBJ1-5 and V is TRBV6-6; 8 nucleotides line up with TRBD1. Germline CDR1 MNHNY, CDR2 SVGAGI (reference sequence). There are 14 residues in the CDR3. V lost 5 bases to trimming and J lost 7 bases; unmatched junction nucleotides: 7. The CDR3: CASSARTGRQPQHF. In DNA, the CDR3 is TGTGCCAGCAGTGCCCGGACAGGGCGGCAGCCCCAGCATTTT.

The rearrangement joins TRBV3-1 (or the pseudogene TRBV3-2) to TRBJ2-5; 9 nucleotides line up with TRBD2. CDR1 is LGHDT and CDR2 is YNNKEL in the germline V gene (reference sequence). With 2 bases clipped from V and 2 bases from J, the junction kept 18 bases outside the gene matches. CDR3 length: 20 amino acids. CDR3 bases: TGTGCCAGCAGCCAACCAGGGAGCGGGGGGCCCTTCCCGGGGCAAGAGACCCAGTACTTC. It encodes CASSQPGSGGPFPGQETQYF.

The chain has TRBV10-1 and TRBJ1-2; D may be TRBD1 (6 bases). The CDR3 is made up of 14 amino acids. V lost 3 bases, J lost 3 bases, and 11 bases lay in between. Germline CDR1 WNHNN, CDR2 SYGVQD (reference sequence). CDR3 in DNA: TGCGCCAGCAGTGATGGGACAACTGACTATGGCTACACCTTC. The encoded protein is CASSDGTTDYGYTF.

The J gene is TRBJ2-7, the V gene TRBV6-6; 9 bases agree with TRBD1. CDR1 and CDR2 from the germline V gene are MNHNY and SVGAGI (reference sequence). This CDR3 contains 14 residues. V trimming: 2 bases; J trimming: 6 bases; junction bases outside the gene matches: 5. CDR3 sequence: CASSYGTGLPEQYF. CDR3 in DNA: TGTGCCAGCAGTTACGGGACAGGGCTCCCCGAGCAGTACTTC.